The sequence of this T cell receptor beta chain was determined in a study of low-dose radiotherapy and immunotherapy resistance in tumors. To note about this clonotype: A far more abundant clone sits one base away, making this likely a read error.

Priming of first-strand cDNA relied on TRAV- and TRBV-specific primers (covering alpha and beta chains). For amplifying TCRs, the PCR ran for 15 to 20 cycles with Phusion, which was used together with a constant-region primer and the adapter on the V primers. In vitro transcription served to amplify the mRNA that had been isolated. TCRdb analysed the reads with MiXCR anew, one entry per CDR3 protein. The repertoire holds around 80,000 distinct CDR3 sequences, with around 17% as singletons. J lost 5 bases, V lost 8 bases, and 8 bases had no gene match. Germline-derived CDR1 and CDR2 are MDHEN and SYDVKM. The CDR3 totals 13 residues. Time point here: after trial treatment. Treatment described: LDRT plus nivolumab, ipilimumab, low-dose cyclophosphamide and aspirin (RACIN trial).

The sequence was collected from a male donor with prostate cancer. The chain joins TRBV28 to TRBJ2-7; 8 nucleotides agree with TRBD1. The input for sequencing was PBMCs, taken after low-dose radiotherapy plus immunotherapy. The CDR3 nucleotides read TGTGCCAGCGGTCGACAGGGGCGGGACGAGCAGTACTTC. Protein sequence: CASGRQGRDEQYF. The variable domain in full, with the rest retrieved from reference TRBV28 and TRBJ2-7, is DVKVTQSSRYLVKRTGEKVFLECVQDMDHENMFWYRQDPGLGLRLIYFSYDVKMKEKGDIPEGYSVSREKKERFSLILESASTNQTSMYLCASGRQGRDEQYFGPGTRLTVT.